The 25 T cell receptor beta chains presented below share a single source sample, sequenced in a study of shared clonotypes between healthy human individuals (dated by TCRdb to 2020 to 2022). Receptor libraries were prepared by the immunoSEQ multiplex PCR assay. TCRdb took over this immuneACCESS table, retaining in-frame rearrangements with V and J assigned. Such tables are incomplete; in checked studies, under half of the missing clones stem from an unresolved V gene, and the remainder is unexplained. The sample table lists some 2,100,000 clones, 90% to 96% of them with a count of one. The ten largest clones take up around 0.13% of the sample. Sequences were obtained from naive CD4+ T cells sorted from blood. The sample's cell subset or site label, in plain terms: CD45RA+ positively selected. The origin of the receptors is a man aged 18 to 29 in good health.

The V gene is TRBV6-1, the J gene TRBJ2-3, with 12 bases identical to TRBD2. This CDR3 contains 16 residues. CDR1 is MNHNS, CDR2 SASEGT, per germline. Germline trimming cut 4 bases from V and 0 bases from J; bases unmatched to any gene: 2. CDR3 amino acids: CASSASGRASTDTQYF. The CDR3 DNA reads TGTGCCAGCAGTGCTAGCGGGAGGGCTAGCACAGATACGCAGTATTTT.

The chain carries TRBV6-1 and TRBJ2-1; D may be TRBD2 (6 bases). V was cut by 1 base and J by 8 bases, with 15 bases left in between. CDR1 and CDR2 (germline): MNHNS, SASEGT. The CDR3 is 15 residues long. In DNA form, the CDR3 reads TGTGCCAGCAGTGAAGGCCAGGCTGGCGGGGATGAGCAGTTCTTC. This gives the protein CASSEGQAGGDEQFF.

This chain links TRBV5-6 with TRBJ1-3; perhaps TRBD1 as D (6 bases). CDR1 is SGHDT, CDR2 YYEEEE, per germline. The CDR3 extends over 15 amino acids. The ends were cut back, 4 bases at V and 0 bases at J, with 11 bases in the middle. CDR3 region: CASSQDRYSGNTIYF. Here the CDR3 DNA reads TGTGCCAGCAGCCAGGACAGATACTCTGGAAACACCATATATTTT.

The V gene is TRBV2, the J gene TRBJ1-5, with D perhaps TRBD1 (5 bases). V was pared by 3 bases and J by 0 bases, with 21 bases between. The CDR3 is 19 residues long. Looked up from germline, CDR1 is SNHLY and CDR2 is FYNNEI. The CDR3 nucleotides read TGTGCCAGCAGTGATCCCCCAATGAAGGGGTCGGGTAGCAATCAGCCCCAGCATTTT. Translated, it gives CASSDPPMKGSGSNQPQHF.

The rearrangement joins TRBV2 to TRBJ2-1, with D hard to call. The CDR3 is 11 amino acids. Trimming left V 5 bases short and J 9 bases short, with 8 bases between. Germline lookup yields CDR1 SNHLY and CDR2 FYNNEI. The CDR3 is CASSSGGEQFF. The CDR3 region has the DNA TGTGCCAGCAGTTCGGGCGGTGAGCAGTTCTTC.

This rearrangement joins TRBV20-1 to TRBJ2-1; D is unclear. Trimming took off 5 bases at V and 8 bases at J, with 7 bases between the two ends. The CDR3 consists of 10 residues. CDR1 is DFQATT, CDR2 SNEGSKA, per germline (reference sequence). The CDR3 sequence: CSAGFYEQFF. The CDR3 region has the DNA TGCAGTGCTGGCTTTTATGAGCAGTTCTTC.

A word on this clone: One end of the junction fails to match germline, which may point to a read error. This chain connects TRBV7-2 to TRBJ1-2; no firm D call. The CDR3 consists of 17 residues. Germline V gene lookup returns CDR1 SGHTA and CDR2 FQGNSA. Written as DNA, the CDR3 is TGTGCCGGCAGCTACACTGTACCGGGCATAAATGCCTATGGCTACACCTTC. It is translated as CAGSYTVPGINAYGYTF.

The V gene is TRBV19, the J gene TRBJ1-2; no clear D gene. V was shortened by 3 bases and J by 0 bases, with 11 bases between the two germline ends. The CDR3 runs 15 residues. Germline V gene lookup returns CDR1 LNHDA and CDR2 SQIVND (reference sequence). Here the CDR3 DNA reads TGTGCCAGTAGTATCACGAACGGAGCTAACTATGGCTACACCTTC. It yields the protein CASSITNGANYGYTF.

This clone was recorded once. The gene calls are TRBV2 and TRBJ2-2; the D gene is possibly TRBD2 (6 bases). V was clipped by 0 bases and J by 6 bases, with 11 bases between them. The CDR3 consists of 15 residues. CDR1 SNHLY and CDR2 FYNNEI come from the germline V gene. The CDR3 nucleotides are TGTGCCAGCAGTGAAGCGGGACTGTTTGCCGGGGAGCTGTTTTTT. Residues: CASSEAGLFAGELFF.

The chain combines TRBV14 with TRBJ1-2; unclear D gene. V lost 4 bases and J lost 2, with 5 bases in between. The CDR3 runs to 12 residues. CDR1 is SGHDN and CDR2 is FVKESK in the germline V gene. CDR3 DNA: TGTGCCAGCAGCCCGGGGAACTATGGCTACACCTTC. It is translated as CASSPGNYGYTF.

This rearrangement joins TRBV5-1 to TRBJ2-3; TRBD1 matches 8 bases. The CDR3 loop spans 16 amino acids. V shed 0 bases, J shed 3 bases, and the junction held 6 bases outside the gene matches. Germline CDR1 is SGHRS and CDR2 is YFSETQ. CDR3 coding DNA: TGCGCCAGCAGCTTGGAAGGGACAGGAGAAACAGATACGCAGTATTTT. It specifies CASSLEGTGETDTQYF.

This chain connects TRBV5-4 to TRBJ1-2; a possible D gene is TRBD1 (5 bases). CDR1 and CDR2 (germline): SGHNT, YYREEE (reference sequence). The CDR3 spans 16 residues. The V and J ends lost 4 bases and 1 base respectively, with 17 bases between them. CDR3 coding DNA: TGTGCCAGCAGCCCGGCGGGAGGGGAGGGTAACTATGGCTACACCTTC. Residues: CASSPAGGEGNYGYTF.

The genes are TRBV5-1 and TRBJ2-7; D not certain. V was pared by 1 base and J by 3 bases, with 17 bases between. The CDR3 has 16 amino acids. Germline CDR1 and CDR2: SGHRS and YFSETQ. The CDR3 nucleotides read TGCGCCAGCAGCTTGAGTTCCAGTTCCAACCACTACGAGCAGTACTTC. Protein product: CASSLSSSSNHYEQYF.

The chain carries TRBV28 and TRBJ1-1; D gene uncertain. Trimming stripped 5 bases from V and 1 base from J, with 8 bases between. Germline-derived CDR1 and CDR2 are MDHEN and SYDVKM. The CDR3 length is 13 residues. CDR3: CASSVGKNTEAFF. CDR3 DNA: TGTGCCAGCAGTGTCGGTAAGAACACTGAAGCTTTCTTT. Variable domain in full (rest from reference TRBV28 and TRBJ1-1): DVKVTQSSRYLVKRTGEKVFLECVQDMDHENMFWYRQDPGLGLRLIYFSYDVKMKEKGDIPEGYSVSREKKERFSLILESASTNQTSMYLCASSVGKNTEAFFGQGTRLTVV.

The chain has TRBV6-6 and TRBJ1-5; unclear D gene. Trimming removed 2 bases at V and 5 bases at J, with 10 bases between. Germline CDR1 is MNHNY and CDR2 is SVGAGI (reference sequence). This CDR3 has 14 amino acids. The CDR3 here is CASSYEPGDQPQHF. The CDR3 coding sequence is TGTGCCAGCAGTTACGAGCCTGGGGATCAGCCCCAGCATTTT.

The CDR3 bases are TGTGCCAGCAGACAGGGGAACTCCTACGAGCAGTACTTC. Protein: CASRQGNSYEQYF. The V gene is TRBV6-1, the J gene TRBJ2-7; TRBD1 aligns across 7 bases. Germline V gives CDR1 MNHNS, CDR2 SASEGT. This CDR3 is built from 13 residues. J gave up 0 bases and V 6 bases, and 2 bases lay outside the gene matches.

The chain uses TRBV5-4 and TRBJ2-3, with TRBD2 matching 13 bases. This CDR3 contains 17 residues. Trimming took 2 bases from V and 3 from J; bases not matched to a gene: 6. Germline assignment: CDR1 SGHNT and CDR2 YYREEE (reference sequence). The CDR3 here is CASSLRLAGGGTDTQYF. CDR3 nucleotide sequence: TGTGCCAGCAGCTTACGACTAGCGGGAGGTGGAACAGATACGCAGTATTTT.

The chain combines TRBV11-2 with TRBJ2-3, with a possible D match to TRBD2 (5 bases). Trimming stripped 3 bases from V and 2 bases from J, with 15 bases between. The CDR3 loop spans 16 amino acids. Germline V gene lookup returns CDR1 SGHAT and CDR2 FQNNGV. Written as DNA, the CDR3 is TGTGCCAGCAGCTTTTCCCGCGGGCTAGCCACAGATACGCAGTATTTT. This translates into CASSFSRGLATDTQYF.

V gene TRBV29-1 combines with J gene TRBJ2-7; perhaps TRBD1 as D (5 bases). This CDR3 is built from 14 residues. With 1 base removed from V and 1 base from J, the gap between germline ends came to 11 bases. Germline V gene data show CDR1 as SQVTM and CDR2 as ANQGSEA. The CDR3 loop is CSVEAPGPSYEQYF. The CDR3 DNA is TGCAGCGTTGAAGCCCCAGGGCCATCCTACGAGCAGTACTTC.

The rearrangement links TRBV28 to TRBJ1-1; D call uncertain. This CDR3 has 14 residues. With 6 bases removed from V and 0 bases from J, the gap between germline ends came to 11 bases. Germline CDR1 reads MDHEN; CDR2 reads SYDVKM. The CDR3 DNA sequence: TGTGCCAGCAGCACAAAAGCCCTGAACACTGAAGCTTTCTTT. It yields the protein CASSTKALNTEAFF.

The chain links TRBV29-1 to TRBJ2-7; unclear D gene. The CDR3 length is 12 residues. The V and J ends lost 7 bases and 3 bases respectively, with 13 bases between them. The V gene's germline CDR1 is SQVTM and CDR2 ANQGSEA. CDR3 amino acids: CSAAGSIYEQYF. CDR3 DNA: TGCAGCGCCGCCGGGTCTATCTACGAGCAGTACTTC.

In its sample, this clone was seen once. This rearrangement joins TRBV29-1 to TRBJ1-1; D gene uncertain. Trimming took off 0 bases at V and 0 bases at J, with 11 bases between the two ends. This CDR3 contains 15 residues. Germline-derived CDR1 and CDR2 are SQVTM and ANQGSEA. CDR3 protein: CSVEDLHRMNTEAFF. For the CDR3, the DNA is TGCAGCGTTGAAGATCTTCATCGGATGAACACTGAAGCTTTCTTT.

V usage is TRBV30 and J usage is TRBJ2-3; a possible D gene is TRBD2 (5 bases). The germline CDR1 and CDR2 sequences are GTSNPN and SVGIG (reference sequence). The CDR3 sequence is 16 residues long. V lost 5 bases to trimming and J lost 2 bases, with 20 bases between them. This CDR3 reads CAWDPLAAVYTDTQYF. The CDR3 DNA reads TGTGCCTGGGACCCTCTAGCCGCCGTATACACAGATACGCAGTATTTT.

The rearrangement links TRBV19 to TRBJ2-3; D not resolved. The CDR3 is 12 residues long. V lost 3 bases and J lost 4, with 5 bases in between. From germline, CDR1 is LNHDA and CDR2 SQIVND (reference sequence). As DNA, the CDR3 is TGTGCCAGTAGTATCAGCCCAGATACGCAGTATTTT. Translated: CASSISPDTQYF.

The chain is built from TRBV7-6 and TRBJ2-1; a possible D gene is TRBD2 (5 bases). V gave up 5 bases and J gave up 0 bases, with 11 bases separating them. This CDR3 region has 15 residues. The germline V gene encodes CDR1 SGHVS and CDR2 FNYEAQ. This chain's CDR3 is CASSASGSSYNEQFF. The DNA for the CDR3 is TGTGCCAGCAGCGCGAGCGGCAGCTCCTACAATGAGCAGTTCTTC.